These 19 T cell receptor beta chains came from one sample sequenced in a study of blood T cell repertoires in COVID-19. Measured with immunoSEQ multiplex PCR; TCRdb has only the in-frame clones, and not every one. Among roughly 190,000 clones, 86% were seen once, and the ten largest hold roughly 9.8%. The material sequenced was peripheral blood. All receptors come from a woman between 55 and 75 years old with COVID-19, enrolled during active disease.

This clone was seen a single time. The V gene is TRBV3-1 (or the pseudogene TRBV3-2), the J gene TRBJ2-7; D is ambiguous. The CDR3 totals 12 residues. Germline values: CDR1 LGHDT, CDR2 YNNKEL (reference sequence). Trimming took 3 bases from V and 2 from J, leaving 5 bases between them. The CDR3 spells CASSHAAYEQYF. CDR3 coding DNA: TGTGCCAGCAGCCACGCAGCCTACGAGCAGTACTTC.

V is TRBV19 and J is TRBJ1-1; perhaps TRBD1 as D (5 bases). This CDR3 is 15 amino acids long. Trimming removed 4 bases from V and 2 bases from J, with 14 bases in between. CDR1 and CDR2 from the germline V gene are LNHDA and SQIVND (reference sequence). In DNA form, the CDR3 reads TGTGCCAGTAGTAGATCGACAGCCCGAAACACTGAAGCTTTCTTT. The encoded protein is CASSRSTARNTEAFF.

The V and J genes are TRBV28 and TRBJ2-6; D is possibly TRBD2 (6 bases). This CDR3 has 18 amino acids. Germline V gene data show CDR1 as MDHEN and CDR2 as SYDVKM. V lost 7 bases, J lost 0 bases, and 19 bases lay in between. CDR3 residues: CASIAWAGTSSGANVLTF. The CDR3 bases are TGTGCCAGCATAGCCTGGGCAGGGACTTCCTCTGGGGCCAACGTCCTGACTTTC.

The chain carries TRBV9 and TRBJ2-7, with D hard to call. The CDR3 loop spans 14 amino acids. Germline CDR1 SGDLS, CDR2 YYNGEE. Between the trimmed V and J ends, which lost 0 bases and 3 bases, there was a span of 10 bases. CDR3 bases: TGTGCCAGCAGCGTAGGGCTAGTCGGCTACGAGCAGTACTTC. Translating gives CASSVGLVGYEQYF.

The chain recombines TRBV18 with TRBJ1-3, with 8 bases lining up with TRBD1. Losses at the gene ends were 5 bases for V and 0 bases for J; bases not matched to a gene: 6. The CDR3 runs to 16 residues. The germline V gene encodes CDR1 KGHSH and CDR2 LQKENI. CDR3 region: CASSSNRGASGNTIYF. Here the CDR3 DNA reads TGTGCCAGCTCATCAAACAGGGGGGCCTCTGGAAACACCATATATTTT.

This clone was observed a single time. At the DNA level, this CDR3 is encoded by other sequences in the same sample as well. This chain joins TRBV10-3 and TRBJ2-5, with D perhaps TRBD2 (5 bases). This CDR3 has 11 residues. Trimming pared 4 bases from V and 5 bases from J, leaving 5 bases between. Looked up from germline, CDR1 is ENHRY and CDR2 is SYGVKD. In nucleotides, the CDR3 is TGTGCCATCAGTGGAGGGGAGACCCAGTACTTC. Translating it yields CAISGGETQYF.

This sequence joins TRBV6-6 and TRBJ2-4; the D gene is possibly TRBD1 (5 bases). The CDR3 spans 11 residues. Germline V lookup: CDR1 MNHNY, CDR2 SVGAGI (reference sequence). Trimming pared 6 bases from V and 8 bases from J, leaving 8 bases between. CDR3 coding DNA: TGTGCCAGCAGCCAGGGATACATTCAGTACTTC. Translated: CASSQGYIQYF.

This clone occurred once. This sequence joins TRBV9 and TRBJ2-2; possibly TRBD2 for D (5 bases). Trimming removed 4 bases at V and 2 bases at J, with 15 bases between. CDR3 size: 16 residues. Germline CDR1 is SGDLS and CDR2 is YYNGEE. The CDR3 coding sequence is TGTGCCAGCAGCCCCCATGTGAGGGCCAACACCGGGGAGCTGTTTTTT. Encoded protein: CASSPHVRANTGELFF.

The chain uses TRBV5-4 and TRBJ1-2; 7 positions agree with TRBD1. From germline, CDR1 is SGHNT and CDR2 YYREEE (reference sequence). The CDR3 is 12 residues long. J was trimmed by 8 bases and V by 2 bases; bases with no gene match: 3. The CDR3 reads CASSFYRGGYTF. The CDR3 bases are TGTGCCAGCAGCTTCTACAGGGGAGGCTACACCTTC.

As regards this clone: At one end, the junction sequence differs from germline, possibly due to a read error. V usage is TRBV2 and J usage is TRBJ2-1; possible D gene TRBD1, 6 bases. Germline loops: CDR1 SNHLY, CDR2 FYNNEI. This CDR3 region has 11 residues. The CDR3 nucleotides are TGTGCCAGCAGCCCGGACAGACCCCGTCTCTTC. Translation gives CASSPDRPRLF.

The chain carries TRBV14 and TRBJ2-2, with TRBD1 identical over 9 bases. CDR3 length: 19 residues. The germline gives CDR1 SGHDN, CDR2 FVKESK. Losses at the gene ends were 3 bases for V and 1 base for J; bases not matched to a gene: 12. CDR3 residues: CASSQGQGLIPKNTGELFF. The CDR3 region has the DNA TGTGCCAGCAGCCAGGGACAGGGTTTAATCCCCAAGAACACCGGGGAGCTGTTTTTT.

The J gene is TRBJ1-1, the V gene TRBV30; the D gene is possibly TRBD1 (6 bases). V shed 2 bases and J shed 1 base, with 8 bases lying between them. The CDR3 spans 13 residues. Looked up from germline, CDR1 is GTSNPN and CDR2 is SVGIG (reference sequence). CDR3 nucleotides: TGTGCCTGGAGTCGGACAGCGAACACTGAAGCTTTCTTT. It specifies CAWSRTANTEAFF.

The J gene is TRBJ1-1, the V gene TRBV5-1, with 9 bases that match TRBD1. V lost 4 bases, J lost 0 bases, and 10 bases stayed unmatched. The CDR3 contains 17 residues. Germline assignment: CDR1 SGHRS and CDR2 YFSETQ. The CDR3: CASSRKTGQGMNTEAFF. Here the CDR3 DNA reads TGCGCCAGCAGCCGTAAGACTGGACAGGGGATGAACACTGAAGCTTTCTTT.

The V gene is TRBV28, the J gene TRBJ2-7; TRBD1 agrees at 12 bases. The CDR3 sequence is 14 residues long. V lost 5 bases and J lost 7; bases outside the gene matches: 6. The germline CDR1 and CDR2 sequences are MDHEN and SYDVKM. The CDR3 DNA sequence: TGTGCCAGCAGTGGGGACAGGGGGCGCCTTGAGCAGTACTTC. Encoded protein: CASSGDRGRLEQYF.

V usage is TRBV10-3 and J usage is TRBJ2-2, with TRBD2 as a possible D gene (7 bases). Between the trimmed V and J ends, which lost 10 bases and 0 bases, there was a span of 9 bases. Germline V lookup: CDR1 ENHRY, CDR2 SYGVKD. This CDR3 is 13 amino acids long. CDR3 loop: CATGGSNTGELFF. CDR3 in DNA: TGTGCCACGGGGGGCTCGAACACCGGGGAGCTGTTTTTT.

For this clone: The DNA is omitted, as the CDR3 cannot be located on it reliably, and the CDR3 follows TCRdb's listing. The CDR3 region is CASSTYWCLSYNEQFF. V and J are TRBV21-1 and TRBJ2-1; no check of the table's D call, TRBD2, against the DNA was made. TRBV21-1 is a listed pseudogene. Inclusive of both ends, the CDR3 amounts to 16 amino acids.

V usage is TRBV7-3 and J usage is TRBJ2-7; no definite D call. The germline V gene has CDR1 SGHTA and CDR2 FQGTGA. The V end was cut by 1 base, the J end by 5 bases, with 6 bases between. This CDR3 contains 12 residues. The CDR3 sequence is CASSLKTDEQYF. The CDR3 nucleotides are TGTGCCAGCAGCTTAAAGACTGACGAGCAGTACTTC.

In this sample, this clone turned up a few times. The chain links TRBV4-3 to TRBJ2-6; 12 nucleotides line up with TRBD2. J lost 2 bases, V lost 2 bases, and 4 bases had no gene match. Germline-derived CDR1 and CDR2 are LGHNA and YSLEER. This CDR3 has 18 residues. The CDR3 here is CASSQSASGRAGANVLTF. In nucleotides, the CDR3 is TGCGCCAGCAGCCAATCGGCTAGCGGGAGGGCTGGGGCCAACGTCCTGACTTTC.

The chain is built from TRBV19 and TRBJ1-1; 7 positions match TRBD1. Germline lookup yields CDR1 LNHDA and CDR2 SQIVND (reference sequence). After removal of 10 bases from V and 2 bases from J, the junction contained 7 bases not matched to a gene. The CDR3 has 13 amino acids. CDR3 residues: CATGDSLNTEAFF. The CDR3 DNA is TGTGCCACAGGGGACAGTCTCAACACTGAAGCTTTCTTT.